The 31 T cell receptor beta chains in this list originate from one sample, sequenced in a study of blood T cell repertoires in COVID-19. Sequencing used immunoSEQ multiplex PCR; TCRdb keeps in-frame clones, though not all of them. Of around 190,000 clones in the sample, roughly 80% were seen once. The material sequenced was peripheral blood. These receptors were obtained from a woman in her 70s with COVID-19, enrolled during active disease.

The V gene is TRBV28, the J gene TRBJ2-5; 7 bases are a match to TRBD1. J lost 4 bases, V lost 4 bases, and 6 bases had no gene match. The CDR3 sequence is 14 residues long. In germline, CDR1 is MDHEN, CDR2 SYDVKM. This CDR3 is CASSSNRGGETQYF. Written as DNA, the CDR3 is TGTGCCAGCAGTTCCAACAGGGGTGGAGAGACCCAGTACTTC.

This chain links TRBV7-9 with TRBJ2-1; D possibly corresponds to TRBD1 (6 bases). The length of the CDR3 is 14 residues. V was clipped by 1 base and J by 4 bases, with 8 bases between them. Looked up from germline, CDR1 is SEHNR and CDR2 is FQNEAQ (reference sequence). The CDR3 spells CASSLVQGYNEQFF. In DNA form, the CDR3 reads TGTGCCAGCAGCTTAGTACAGGGATACAATGAGCAGTTCTTC.

The chain is built from TRBV9 and TRBJ1-2; maybe TRBD1 (5 bases). This CDR3 has 14 amino acids. Trimming shortened V by 4 bases and J by 10 bases, and 20 bases separated the two germline ends. Germline V gene sequence: CDR1 SGDLS, CDR2 YYNGEE. CDR3 region: CASSPPGSGVVYTF. For the CDR3, the DNA is TGTGCCAGCAGCCCCCCAGGGTCCGGCGTAGTCTACACCTTC.

This clone was found a few times. The chain has TRBV21-1 and TRBJ1-5; the D call TRBD1 from the table was never checked on the DNA. TRBV21-1 is an annotated pseudogene. The CDR3 spans 14 residues. The DNA for the CDR3 is TGTGCCAGCAGCAAGGGCGATAGCAATCAGCCCCAGCATTTT. Its translation: CASSKGDSNQPQHF.

This chain connects TRBV5-4 to TRBJ1-2, with D possibly being TRBD1 (5 bases). Trimming removed 0 bases from V and 9 bases from J, with 12 bases in between. Per the germline V gene, CDR1 is SGHNT and CDR2 is YYREEE (reference sequence). The CDR3 runs 13 residues. The CDR3 loop is CASSLGGVGSYTF. CDR3 bases: TGTGCCAGCAGCTTGGGGGGGGTAGGAAGCTACACCTTC.

The chain has TRBV5-1 and TRBJ2-2, with 7 bases aligning to TRBD2. This CDR3 is 17 amino acids long. The V gene's germline CDR1 is SGHRS and CDR2 YFSETQ. J was trimmed by 7 bases and V by 4 bases; bases with no gene match: 16. CDR3 nucleotide sequence: TGCGCCAGCAGCACAGAAAACTGGGCGGGAGCTGTCGGGGAGCTGTTTTTT. As protein: CASSTENWAGAVGELFF. The full variable domain, in which reference TRBV5-1 and TRBJ2-2 provide the parts outside the CDR3, is KAGVTQTPRYLIKTRGQQVTLSCSPISGHRSVSWYQQTPGQGLQFLFEYFSETQRNKGNFPGRFSGRQFSNSRSEMNVSTLELGDSALYLCASSTENWAGAVGELFFGEGSRLTVL.

V and J are TRBV3-1 (or the pseudogene TRBV3-2) and TRBJ2-4, with D unclear. The V end lost 2 bases, the J end lost 0 bases, and 32 bases lay between the germline ends. Germline V CDR1 and CDR2: LGHDT, YNNKEL (reference sequence). CDR3 length equals 23 residues. The CDR3 spells CASSQPEGPTGVFFLIAKNIQYF. The CDR3 DNA follows: TGTGCCAGCAGCCAACCTGAAGGCCCGACCGGAGTTTTCTTCCTCATAGCCAAAAACATTCAGTACTTC.

V usage is TRBV5-5 and J usage is TRBJ1-3; 8 nucleotides agree with TRBD1. There are 15 residues in the CDR3. V dropped 0 bases and J dropped 2; count of bases not matched to a gene: 1. Germline assignment: CDR1 SGHKS and CDR2 YYEKEE (reference sequence). In nucleotides, the CDR3 is TGTGCCAGCAGCTTGGGGGGACAGGCTGGAAACACCATATATTTT. Protein product: CASSLGGQAGNTIYF.

The V gene is TRBV5-4, the J gene TRBJ1-2; 9 bases are a match to TRBD1. The CDR3 is 14 amino acids. Germline CDR1 reads SGHNT; CDR2 reads YYREEE (reference sequence). Trimming cost V 4 bases and J 4 bases; bases outside gene matches: 5. The CDR3 DNA follows: TGTGCCAGCAGCCCGGGACAGGGCGGCTATGGCTACACCTTC. It specifies CASSPGQGGYGYTF.

The J gene is TRBJ1-2, the V gene TRBV28; a possible D gene is TRBD1 (5 bases). This CDR3 contains 14 residues. The V end was cut by 5 bases, the J end by 1 base, with 11 bases between. Germline V gene sequence: CDR1 MDHEN, CDR2 SYDVKM. The CDR3 DNA reads as TGTGCCAGCAGTCCCGGGGGGGGTAACTATGGCTACACCTTC. Translating gives CASSPGGGNYGYTF.

The rearrangement joins TRBV5-1 to TRBJ1-2, with TRBD1 matching over 8 bases. CDR1 is SGHRS, CDR2 YFSETQ, per germline. This CDR3 contains 14 residues. V gave up 4 bases and J gave up 4 bases; unmatched junction bases: 6. In DNA, the CDR3 is TGCGCCAGCAGCGTGACAGGGGAGGGCTATGGCTACACCTTC. It is translated as CASSVTGEGYGYTF.

This chain links TRBV3-1 (or the pseudogene TRBV3-2) with TRBJ2-7; 13 positions agree with TRBD2. Trimming cost V 4 bases and J 6 bases; bases outside gene matches: 6. The CDR3 is 15 amino acids. Germline V gene lookup returns CDR1 LGHDT and CDR2 YNNKEL (reference sequence). CDR3 protein: CASSPGTSGIGEQYF. The CDR3 DNA is TGTGCCAGCAGCCCTGGGACTAGCGGGATTGGCGAGCAGTACTTC.

CDR3 sequence: CASSSDSGRPYNEQFF. The CDR3 DNA sequence: TGTGCCAGCAGCTCCGATAGCGGGAGGCCCTACAATGAGCAGTTCTTC. V is TRBV13 and J is TRBJ2-1; TRBD2 aligns across 10 bases. The CDR3 covers 16 residues. Looked up from germline, CDR1 is PRHDT and CDR2 is FYEKMQ (reference sequence). Trimming cost V 4 bases and J 2 bases; bases outside gene matches: 5.

The rearrangement uses TRBV5-1 and TRBJ2-1; D might be TRBD2 (6 bases). CDR1 is SGHRS, CDR2 YFSETQ, per germline. V was pared by 2 bases and J by 4 bases, with 19 bases between. The CDR3 length is 17 residues. The CDR3 nucleotides are TGCGCCAGCAGCTTTATTTCCTCGACTAGGGGATACAATGAGCAGTTCTTC. It is translated as CASSFISSTRGYNEQFF.

The V gene is TRBV5-8, the J gene TRBJ1-3; a possible D gene is TRBD1 (5 bases). This CDR3 comprises 13 residues. Trimming removed 2 bases from V and 4 bases from J, with 7 bases in between. The germline V gene encodes CDR1 SGHTS and CDR2 YDEGEE. The CDR3 spells CASSFRGGNTIYF. CDR3 DNA sequence: TGTGCCAGCAGCTTTCGGGGGGGAAACACCATATATTTT.

The V gene is TRBV27, the J gene TRBJ2-2; perhaps TRBD1 as D (6 bases). V lost 6 bases to trimming and J lost 4 bases, with 18 bases between them. The germline V gene has CDR1 MNHEY and CDR2 SMNVEV (reference sequence). The CDR3 runs 16 residues. This CDR3 reads CASRLQGKGATGELFF. DNA for the CDR3: TGTGCCAGCAGACTACAGGGAAAAGGGGCCACCGGGGAGCTGTTTTTT.

This clone has only a few counts. The rearrangement uses TRBV24-1 and TRBJ2-2; TRBD2 aligns across 11 bases. The CDR3 sequence is 17 residues long. The V and J ends lost 3 bases and 4 bases, in that order; junction bases with no gene match: 6. The germline gives CDR1 KGHDR, CDR2 SFDVKD. The CDR3 loop is CATSDASGRHFTGELFF. In DNA, the CDR3 is TGTGCCACCAGTGATGCTAGCGGGAGGCACTTCACCGGGGAGCTGTTTTTT.

V is TRBV18 and J is TRBJ2-7; 9 positions match TRBD1. The germline CDR1 and CDR2 sequences are KGHSH and LQKENI. Losses at the gene ends were 0 bases for V and 9 bases for J; bases not matched to a gene: 6. CDR3 length: 14 amino acids. This CDR3 reads CASSPPRDRVGQYF. In nucleotides, the CDR3 is TGTGCCAGCTCACCACCCCGGGACAGGGTAGGGCAGTACTTC. The full variable domain, with the rest looked up from reference TRBV18 and TRBJ2-7, is NAGVMQNPRHLVRRRGQEARLRCSPMKGHSHVYWYRQLPEEGLKFMVYLQKENIIDESGMPKERFSAEFPKEGPSILRIQQVVRGDSAAYFCASSPPRDRVGQYFGPGTRLTVT.

The chain carries TRBV6-5 and TRBJ2-7, with 16 bases lining up with TRBD2. From germline, CDR1 is MNHEY and CDR2 SVGAGI. V shed 2 bases, J shed 6 bases, and the junction held 4 bases outside the gene matches. The CDR3 length is 16 residues. CDR3 nucleotide sequence: TGTGCCAGCAGTTACCGGGGACTAGCGGGAGGGGGCGAGCAGTACTTC. The encoded protein is CASSYRGLAGGGEQYF.

The V and J genes are TRBV7-9 and TRBJ1-1; D not certain. The V end lost 1 base, the J end lost 1 base, and 4 bases lay between the germline ends. Germline V gene data show CDR1 as SEHNR and CDR2 as FQNEAQ (reference sequence). This CDR3 is 13 amino acids long. The CDR3 sequence is CASSLERNTEAFF. CDR3 DNA sequence: TGTGCCAGCAGCTTAGAGAGGAACACTGAAGCTTTCTTT.

The chain joins TRBV7-8 to TRBJ2-1, with 8 nucleotides matching TRBD2. V gave up 3 bases and J gave up 0 bases; unmatched junction bases: 4. This CDR3 is 16 amino acids long. Per germline, CDR1 SGHVS and CDR2 FQNEAQ. CDR3 amino acids: CASSFTSGVSYNEQFF. In nucleotides, the CDR3 is TGTGCCAGCAGCTTCACTAGCGGAGTCTCCTACAATGAGCAGTTCTTC.

This clone was counted a few times. The chain combines TRBV5-1 with TRBJ1-1; D is undetermined. V lost 1 base and J 4 bases, leaving 8 bases between the germline ends. CDR1 is SGHRS and CDR2 is YFSETQ in the germline V gene. The CDR3 covers 13 residues. The CDR3 spells CASSLMGGTEAFF. As DNA, the CDR3 is TGCGCCAGCAGCTTGATGGGAGGCACTGAAGCTTTCTTT.

This clone was seen just once. V usage is TRBV12-3 or TRBV12-4 and J usage is TRBJ2-7; a weak D match, TRBD1 (5 bases). This CDR3 is 13 amino acids long. Trimming removed 6 bases at V and 6 bases at J, with 15 bases between. Written as DNA, the CDR3 is TGTGCCAGCAGCTTATCCCAGGGTTCCGAGCAGTACTTC. Its translation: CASSLSQGSEQYF.

The rearrangement links TRBV6-1 to TRBJ2-1; TRBD2 matches 9 bases. CDR1 and CDR2 (germline): MNHNS, SASEGT. This CDR3 contains 13 residues. J lost 6 bases, V lost 3 bases, and 0 bases had no gene match. The CDR3 here is CASSEREGNEQFF. CDR3 nucleotide sequence: TGTGCCAGCAGTGAGCGGGAGGGCAATGAGCAGTTCTTC.

This clone was counted a single time. This chain connects TRBV10-3 to TRBJ2-3; tentative D call: TRBD2 (6 bases). The germline CDR1 and CDR2 sequences are ENHRY and SYGVKD. This CDR3 region has 13 residues. The ends were cut back, 2 bases at V and 5 bases at J, with 8 bases in the middle. The CDR3 DNA follows: TGTGCCATCAGTGAGATGGGGGGAGATACGCAGTATTTT. This encodes CAISEMGGDTQYF.

The chain carries TRBV24-1 and TRBJ2-5; 9 bases map to TRBD1. This CDR3 has 17 amino acids. V was pared by 2 bases and J by 2 bases, with 8 bases of the junction left unmatched. Germline CDR1 reads KGHDR; CDR2 reads SFDVKD. Here the CDR3 reads CATSDSPGQGTQETQYF. The CDR3 DNA reads as TGTGCCACCAGTGATTCACCGGGACAGGGCACACAAGAGACCCAGTACTTC.

In DNA form, the CDR3 reads TGTGCCAGCAGAGCGACAGGGGACAATCAGCCCCAGCATTTT. As protein: CASRATGDNQPQHF. The gene calls are TRBV7-2 and TRBJ1-5; the match to TRBD1 covers 8 bases. This CDR3 is 14 amino acids long. Germline CDR1 reads SGHTA; CDR2 reads FQGNSA. The trim removed 6 bases at V and 3 bases at J, leaving 4 bases unmatched.

The J gene is TRBJ2-5, the V gene TRBV29-1, with TRBD1 identical over 8 bases. The CDR3 extends over 12 amino acids. Germline V gives CDR1 SQVTM, CDR2 ANQGSEA. The junction had 5 bases not matched to a gene; V was cut back by 6 bases and J by 5 bases. This CDR3 reads CSVMTGEETQYF. Here the CDR3 DNA reads TGCAGCGTGATGACAGGGGAGGAGACCCAGTACTTC.

The rearrangement uses TRBV5-1 and TRBJ2-2, with 7 bases lining up with TRBD2. Germline V CDR1 and CDR2: SGHRS, YFSETQ. V shed 0 bases, J shed 4 bases, and the junction held 6 bases outside the gene matches. This CDR3 comprises 16 residues. The CDR3 DNA reads TGCGCCAGCAGCTTGGCCGCGGGAGTGTTCACCGGGGAGCTGTTTTTT. It codes for CASSLAAGVFTGELFF.

The chain couples TRBV2 to TRBJ1-1, with D possibly being TRBD1 (6 bases). The V gene lost 10 bases and the J gene lost 1 base, with 16 bases spanning the gap. Germline lookup yields CDR1 SNHLY and CDR2 FYNNEI. There are 14 residues in the CDR3. The CDR3 is CANRDRSGNTEAFF. CDR3 DNA sequence: TGTGCCAACAGGGACCGAAGCGGGAACACTGAAGCTTTCTTT.

The chain joins TRBV4-3 to TRBJ1-4, with D maybe TRBD1 (6 bases). The CDR3 is made up of 15 amino acids. With 0 bases removed from V and 6 bases from J, the gap between germline ends came to 11 bases. Germline CDR1 LGHNA, CDR2 YSLEER. CDR3 coding DNA: TGCGCCAGCAGCCAAGACAGGGGATCGGATGAAAAACTGTTTTTT. Translating gives CASSQDRGSDEKLFF.